Below are 23 T cell receptor beta chains sequenced from a single sample in a study of Ad26.COV2.S vaccination and SARS-CoV-2 variants. Indicated treatment: some 20 received Ad26.COV2.S at low or high dose, single or two shots; about 5 received placebo; per-sample allocation not given. Sampling was done on day 63 after the first vaccine or placebo injection. The assay was immunoSEQ multiplex PCR, and TCRdb's table has in-frame clones only and misses some. The repertoire includes around 400,000 clones, approximately 89% of them detected once, and 1.5% to 2% sits in the top ten. The specimen was peripheral blood, collected in a trial of Ad26.COV2.S vaccine versus placebo. Every receptor here comes from a person aged 18-65 years who received the Ad26.COV2.S COVID-19 vaccine or a placebo.

The V and J genes are TRBV11-3 and TRBJ2-7, with a weak D call TRBD2 (5 bases). CDR1 and CDR2 (germline): SGHNT, YENEEA. There are 15 residues in the CDR3. Between the trimmed V and J ends, which lost 5 bases and 0 bases, there was a span of 14 bases. Here the CDR3 DNA reads TGTGCCAGCAGCCGACGGGCGGGCCGCTCCTACGAGCAGTACTTC. Translating gives CASSRRAGRSYEQYF.

This chain uses TRBV9 with TRBJ1-1; TRBD1 agrees at 7 bases. This CDR3 region has 14 residues. Germline V CDR1 and CDR2: SGDLS, YYNGEE. V was pared by 4 bases and J by 10 bases, with 13 bases of the junction left unmatched. In DNA, the CDR3 is TGTGCCAGCAGCACCCGCCCTTCTCAGGGGGGAGCTTTCTTT. It codes for CASSTRPSQGGAFF.

V is TRBV25-1 and J is TRBJ2-1; D gene uncertain. CDR3 length: 13 amino acids. Germline loops: CDR1 MGHDK, CDR2 SYGVNS. Trimming pared 6 bases from V and 4 bases from J, leaving 10 bases between. The CDR3 DNA reads TGTGCCAGCAGCGCCCTAGGGTACAATGAGCAGTTCTTC. Amino acids: CASSALGYNEQFF. Together with reference TRBV25-1 and TRBJ2-1, the CDR3 gives the full variable domain: EADIYQTPRYLVIGTGKKITLECSQTMGHDKMYWYQQDPGMELHLIHYSYGVNSTEKGDLSSESTVSRIRTEHFPLTLESARPSHTSQYLCASSALGYNEQFFGPGTRLTVL.

The V and J genes are TRBV5-4 and TRBJ1-2; weak D call: TRBD1 (6 bases). The CDR3 extends over 13 amino acids. V was shortened by 4 bases and J by 8 bases, with 15 bases between the two germline ends. The germline V gene has CDR1 SGHNT and CDR2 YYREEE (reference sequence). The CDR3 sequence: CASSGVGGLGYTF. The CDR3 region has the DNA TGTGCCAGCAGCGGGGTTGGGGGCTTAGGCTACACCTTC.

V usage is TRBV10-3 and J usage is TRBJ1-5; TRBD1 aligns across 7 bases. CDR3 length: 13 amino acids. V gave up 4 bases and J gave up 5 bases; unmatched junction bases: 2. Germline V gene lookup returns CDR1 ENHRY and CDR2 SYGVKD. Here the CDR3 DNA reads TGTGCCATCAGTGTTCAGGGGGATCAGCCCCAGCATTTT. Its protein product is CAISVQGDQPQHF.

The chain couples TRBV5-1 to TRBJ2-1; 8 positions match TRBD2. The V gene end was trimmed by 5 bases and the J gene end by 10 bases; junction bases not matched to a gene: 14. Germline V lookup: CDR1 SGHRS, CDR2 YFSETQ. The CDR3 sequence is 15 residues long. The DNA of the CDR3 is TGCGCCAGCAGTTCAGCTAGCGGGTGGGAGGGAGAGCAGTTCTTC. Its translation is CASSSASGWEGEQFF.

This clone has only one observation. This CDR3 reads CASSPLRTYTGELFF. The CDR3 nucleotides read TGTGCCAGCAGCCCCCTTCGTACTTACACCGGGGAGCTGTTTTTT. The genes are TRBV7-9 and TRBJ2-2; the D is unclear. Trimming left V 5 bases short and J 3 bases short, with 13 bases between. Germline V gives CDR1 SEHNR, CDR2 FQNEAQ (reference sequence). The CDR3 totals 15 residues.

The chain is built from TRBV30 and TRBJ1-4; no definite D call. Trimming stripped 0 bases from V and 0 bases from J, with 11 bases between. The CDR3 contains 16 residues. Germline-derived CDR1 and CDR2 are GTSNPN and SVGIG (reference sequence). CDR3 region: CAWSVTTGATNEKLFF. The CDR3 bases are TGTGCCTGGAGTGTAACTACCGGGGCAACTAATGAAAAACTGTTTTTT.

The chain links TRBV18 to TRBJ2-1; TRBD2 agrees at 8 bases. The length of the CDR3 is 19 residues. J was trimmed by 0 bases and V by 1 base; bases with no gene match: 11. Looked up from germline, CDR1 is KGHSH and CDR2 is LQKENI. The CDR3 nucleotides are TGTGCCAGCTCACCACGACCAGCGGGAGTGCTCAGCTCCTACAATGAGCAGTTCTTC. Its translation is CASSPRPAGVLSSYNEQFF.

In its sample, this clone was seen once. The chain uses TRBV4-1 and TRBJ2-7; 9 positions agree with TRBD1. With 3 bases clipped from V and 2 bases from J, the junction kept 8 bases outside the gene matches. This CDR3 contains 16 residues. The germline CDR1 and CDR2 sequences are MGHRA and YSYEKL. The CDR3 DNA sequence: TGCGCCAGCAGCCATAGTGGACAGGGGTTTACCTACGAGCAGTACTTC. It is translated as CASSHSGQGFTYEQYF.

The chain couples TRBV3-1 (or the pseudogene TRBV3-2) to TRBJ2-1; 10 bases match TRBD2. CDR3 size: 16 residues. Germline CDR1 is LGHDT and CDR2 is YNNKEL (reference sequence). The J segment lost 2 bases and the V segment lost 5 bases, leaving 6 bases of the junction unmatched. The CDR3 sequence is CASSYSSGRTYNEQFF. CDR3 nucleotides: TGTGCCAGCAGCTACTCTAGCGGGAGAACCTACAATGAGCAGTTCTTC.

The V and J genes are TRBV5-1 and TRBJ2-5; D possibly corresponds to TRBD1 (5 bases). The CDR3 has 15 amino acids. Trimming pared 3 bases from V and 3 bases from J, leaving 15 bases between. Per germline, CDR1 SGHRS and CDR2 YFSETQ. DNA of the CDR3: TGCGCCAGCAGCTCCCTTAGGGGCATGGAAGAGACCCAGTACTTC. Amino acids: CASSSLRGMEETQYF.

The chain links TRBV7-8 to TRBJ2-1, with 12 bases that match TRBD2. Trimming cost V 5 bases and J 10 bases; bases outside gene matches: 9. This CDR3 has 15 residues. Per the germline V gene, CDR1 is SGHVS and CDR2 is FQNEAQ. The CDR3 DNA follows: TGTGCCAGCAGCACCCGGACTAGCGGGGCGGTGGAGCAGTTCTTC. Its translation is CASSTRTSGAVEQFF.

Concerning this clone itself: The same CDR3 arises from other DNA sequences in this sample as well. The chain joins TRBV28 to TRBJ2-7, with D unresolved. The CDR3 is 12 residues long. Germline CDR1 is MDHEN and CDR2 is SYDVKM. Trimming pared 3 bases from V and 2 bases from J, leaving 5 bases between. The CDR3 spells CASSLGTYEQYF. CDR3 in DNA: TGTGCCAGCAGTTTGGGAACCTACGAGCAGTACTTC.

The chain carries TRBV29-1 and TRBJ2-1; TRBD1 matches at 10 bases. J gave up 4 bases and V 3 bases, and 6 bases lay outside the gene matches. In germline, CDR1 is SQVTM, CDR2 ANQGSEA. The CDR3 loop spans 15 amino acids. CDR3 amino acids: CSVDSGTGVYNEQFF. CDR3 nucleotide sequence: TGCAGCGTTGATTCCGGGACAGGGGTTTACAATGAGCAGTTCTTC.

The V and J genes are TRBV14 and TRBJ2-1; D is ambiguous. This CDR3 spans 17 amino acids. Looked up from germline, CDR1 is SGHDN and CDR2 is FVKESK. Deletions cut 0 bases from V and 0 bases from J, with 12 bases between. The CDR3 spells CASSQEGKSASYNEQFF. The CDR3 DNA is TGTGCCAGCAGCCAAGAGGGTAAATCAGCCTCCTACAATGAGCAGTTCTTC. Combining the CDR3 with reference TRBV14 and TRBJ2-1 gives the whole variable domain EAGVTQFPSHSVIEKGQTVTLRCDPISGHDNLYWYRRVMGKEIKFLLHFVKESKQDESGMPNNRFLAERTGGTYSTLKVQPAELEDSGVYFCASSQEGKSASYNEQFFGPGTRLTVL.

This chain joins TRBV7-3 and TRBJ1-2; D is perhaps TRBD1 (5 bases). Germline lookup yields CDR1 SGHTA and CDR2 FQGTGA. The CDR3 is 15 residues long. V was cut by 1 base and J by 4 bases, with 13 bases left in between. This chain's CDR3 is CASSLSVGTGYGYTF. The CDR3 DNA is TGTGCCAGCAGCTTAAGTGTGGGAACAGGCTATGGCTACACCTTC. Looking up the rest from reference TRBV7-3 and TRBJ1-2 gives the full variable domain: GAGVSQTPSNKVTEKGKYVELRCDPISGHTALYWYRQSLGQGPEFLIYFQGTGAADDSGLPNDRFFAVRPEGSVSTLKIQRTERGDSAVYLCASSLSVGTGYGYTFGSGTRLTVV.

The chain links TRBV9 to TRBJ1-5; possible D gene TRBD1, 5 bases. The CDR3 runs 15 residues. V dropped 3 bases and J dropped 7 bases, with 17 bases sitting between them. Germline CDR1 reads SGDLS; CDR2 reads YYNGEE. Here the CDR3 reads CASSERDGLGQPQHF. The CDR3 coding sequence is TGTGCCAGCAGCGAAAGGGACGGCCTAGGGCAGCCCCAGCATTTT. Full variable domain (missing parts from reference TRBV9 and TRBJ1-5): DSGVTQTPKHLITATGQRVTLRCSPRSGDLSVYWYQQSLDQGLQFLIQYYNGEERAKGNILERFSAQQFPDLHSELNLSSLELGDSALYFCASSERDGLGQPQHFGDGTRLSIL.

V usage is TRBV11-3 and J usage is TRBJ2-2; the D is unclear. V lost 2 bases, J lost 4 bases, and 11 bases lay in between. This CDR3 has 15 residues. Germline-derived CDR1 and CDR2 are SGHNT and YENEEA. The CDR3 here is CASSLPPWLTGELFF. The CDR3, as DNA: TGTGCCAGCAGCTTACCCCCGTGGCTCACCGGGGAGCTGTTTTTT.

The chain has TRBV12-3 or TRBV12-4 and TRBJ2-7; weak D call: TRBD1 (5 bases). Between the trimmed V and J ends, which lost 6 bases and 0 bases, there was a span of 9 bases. The CDR3 extends over 13 amino acids. CDR3 bases: TGTGCCAGCAGACAGGCCGCCTCCTACGAGCAGTACTTC. Amino acid sequence: CASRQAASYEQYF.

Note on this clone: At the DNA level, this CDR3 is encoded by other sequences in the same sample as well. This sequence joins TRBV9 and TRBJ1-1; D is uncertain. The CDR3 length is 13 residues. V was clipped by 0 bases and J by 1 base, with 4 bases between them. Germline CDR1 reads SGDLS; CDR2 reads YYNGEE. The CDR3 DNA follows: TGTGCCAGCAGCGTAGCTCAGAACACTGAAGCTTTCTTT. The encoded protein is CASSVAQNTEAFF.

The rearrangement joins TRBV7-3 to TRBJ1-5; no definite D call. The CDR3 sequence is 15 residues long. The germline CDR1 and CDR2 sequences are SGHTA and FQGTGA. Trimming shortened V by 4 bases and J by 6 bases, and 16 bases separated the two germline ends. The CDR3, as DNA: TGTGCCAGCAGCTCCGGGCTGTTCGGAAGTCAGCCCCAGCATTTT. Encoded protein: CASSSGLFGSQPQHF.

This clone was detected only a few times. The chain carries TRBV19 and TRBJ1-1, with D possibly TRBD1 on 5 matching bases. Trimming pared 5 bases from V and 2 bases from J, leaving 12 bases between. The CDR3 spans 14 residues. Germline V gene data show CDR1 as LNHDA and CDR2 as SQIVND (reference sequence). CDR3 amino acids: CASSPGTANTEAFF. Here the CDR3 DNA reads TGTGCCAGTAGTCCCGGGACGGCCAACACTGAAGCTTTCTTT.